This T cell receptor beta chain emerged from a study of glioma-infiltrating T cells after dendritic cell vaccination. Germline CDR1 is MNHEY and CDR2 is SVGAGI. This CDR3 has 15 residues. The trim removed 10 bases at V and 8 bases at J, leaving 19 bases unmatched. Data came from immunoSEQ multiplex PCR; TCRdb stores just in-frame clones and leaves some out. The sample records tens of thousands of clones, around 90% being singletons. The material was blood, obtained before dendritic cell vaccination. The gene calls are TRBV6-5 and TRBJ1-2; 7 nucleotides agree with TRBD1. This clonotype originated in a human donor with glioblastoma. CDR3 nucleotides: TGTGCCACTACCGCCCCGGGCAGGGGGATGCAGGGCTACACCTTC. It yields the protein CATTAPGRGMQGYTF.